Listed here are 4 T cell receptor beta chains from one sample, sequenced in a study of T cells in Graves' hyperthyroidism and ophthalmopathy. Regions amplified from RNA transcripts were the TCR beta CDR3 regions. A set of HTBI primers served as the primers for a first-round RT-PCR of the TCR CDR3. MiXCR, run by TCRdb on the multiplex PCR reads, gives a single entry per CDR3 protein. The sample includes 300,000 or so distinct CDR3 sequences, about 20% of them seen just once. Sequences were obtained from blood. These receptors were obtained from a woman between 50 and 59 years old with Graves' hyperthyroidism.

The rearrangement joins TRBV18 to TRBJ1-1; D unresolved. The CDR3 extends over 13 amino acids. V was cut by 4 bases and J by 3 bases, with 9 bases left in between. CDR1 KGHSH and CDR2 LQKENI come from the germline V gene. CDR3 amino acids: CASSLYEYTEAFF. The CDR3 nucleotides are TGTGCCAGCTCACTCTATGAGTACACTGAAGCTTTCTTT.

This clonotype was seen at least ten times. The CDR3 DNA reads TGTGCCAGCAGTGAAGACAGGGGATCCACTGAAGCTTTCTTT. Protein product: CASSEDRGSTEAFF. The chain recombines TRBV2 with TRBJ1-1, with 7 bases that match TRBD1. Losses at the gene ends were 1 base for V and 4 bases for J; bases not matched to a gene: 3. CDR3 length: 14 amino acids. CDR1 is SNHLY and CDR2 is FYNNEI in the germline V gene.

This clonotype has more than one count but fewer than ten. J is TRBJ1-4 and V is TRBV7-9; D may be TRBD1 (5 bases). Germline loops: CDR1 SEHNR, CDR2 FQNEAQ (reference sequence). Deletions cut 5 bases from V and 7 bases from J, with 17 bases between. There are 15 residues in the CDR3. The CDR3 is CASSPRGFGAEKLFF. CDR3 in DNA: TGTGCCAGCAGCCCCCGGGGGTTTGGGGCTGAAAAACTGTTTTTT.

The genes are TRBV29-1 and TRBJ2-2; tentative D call: TRBD2 (6 bases). CDR3 size: 15 residues. V lost 3 bases to trimming and J lost 4 bases, with 15 bases between them. Germline CDR1 is SQVTM and CDR2 is ANQGSEA. The CDR3 spells CSVDLPSASTGELFF. CDR3 DNA: TGCAGCGTTGATCTCCCTAGCGCCTCCACCGGGGAGCTGTTTTTT.